This T cell receptor (beta chain) was captured by sequencing in a study of cytomegalovirus exposure and HLA in healthy donors. This clone came up once. V was clipped by 2 bases and J by 4 bases; unmatched bases: 8. The CDR3 sequence is 16 residues long. Germline lookup yields CDR1 SGHVS and CDR2 FQNEAQ. PCR was performed using 60 Vbeta and 13 Jbeta primers. Authors' methods: Tens of millions of unique TCR beta chains, roughly 11 million shared, were counted in a later analysis. Sequencing was performed with immunoSEQ multiplex PCR; in TCRdb, only in-frame clones are kept and a portion is missing. The DNA was the basis for D and trimming; V, J and clone size are from that table. Of about 130,000 clones listed, 65% to 90% are singletons.

The receptor was isolated from a man over 45 in good health and CMV-seronegative. The sequenced material came from PBMCs. The rearrangement joins TRBV7-8 to TRBJ2-5, with 9 bases aligning to TRBD2. This CDR3 reads CASSLIASGVSETQYF. The CDR3 region has the DNA TGTGCCAGCAGCTTAATAGCTAGCGGGGTCTCAGAGACCCAGTACTTC.